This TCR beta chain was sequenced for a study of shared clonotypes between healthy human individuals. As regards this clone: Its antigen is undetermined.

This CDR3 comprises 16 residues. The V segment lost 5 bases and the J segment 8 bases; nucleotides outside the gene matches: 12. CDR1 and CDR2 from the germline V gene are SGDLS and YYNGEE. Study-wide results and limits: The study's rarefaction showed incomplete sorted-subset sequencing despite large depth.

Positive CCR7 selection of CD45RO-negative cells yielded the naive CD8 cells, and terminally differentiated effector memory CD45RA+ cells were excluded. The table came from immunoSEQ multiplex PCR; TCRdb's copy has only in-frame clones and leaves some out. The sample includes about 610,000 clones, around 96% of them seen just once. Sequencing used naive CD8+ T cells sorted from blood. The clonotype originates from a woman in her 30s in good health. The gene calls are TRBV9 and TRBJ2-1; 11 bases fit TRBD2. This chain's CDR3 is CASRGTSGRGGYEQFF. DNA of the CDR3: TGTGCCAGCAGAGGGACTAGCGGTCGCGGGGGGTATGAGCAGTTCTTC.